This T cell receptor beta chain came from a study of neurological immune-mediated disorders. This clonotype was seen a few times. Each CDR3 protein is one row after TCRdb ran MiXCR on the 5' RACE reads. The repertoire consists of tens of thousands of distinct CDR3 sequences, with roughly 3.5% occurring once and the leading ten covering 2.2%. The germline V gene has CDR1 SGHRS and CDR2 YFSETQ. V was cut by 5 bases and J by 7 bases, with 7 bases left in between. The CDR3 is 11 amino acids. The chain recombines TRBV5-1 with TRBJ2-1; D uncertain. The sequencing input was PBMCs. This receptor was obtained from a woman in her forties or fifties with multiple sclerosis. CDR3 bases: TGCGCCAGCAGAGAGAGAAATGAGCAGTTCTTC. Translation gives CASRERNEQFF.